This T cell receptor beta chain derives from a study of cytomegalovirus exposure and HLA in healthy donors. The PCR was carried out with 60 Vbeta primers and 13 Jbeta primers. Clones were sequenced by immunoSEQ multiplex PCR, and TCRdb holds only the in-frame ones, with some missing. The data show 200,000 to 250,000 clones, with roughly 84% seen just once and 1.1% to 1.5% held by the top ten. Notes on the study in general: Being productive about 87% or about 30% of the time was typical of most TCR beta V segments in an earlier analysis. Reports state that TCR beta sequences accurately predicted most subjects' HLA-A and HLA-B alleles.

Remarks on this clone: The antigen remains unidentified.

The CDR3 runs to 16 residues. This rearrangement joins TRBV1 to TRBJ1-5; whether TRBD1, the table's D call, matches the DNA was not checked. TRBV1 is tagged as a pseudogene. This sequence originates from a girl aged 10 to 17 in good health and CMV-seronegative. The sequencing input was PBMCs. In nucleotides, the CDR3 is TGCACCCGACAGGGAATAAGACGGGGGCCGAATCAGCCCCAGCATTTT. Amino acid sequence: CTRQGIRRGPNQPQHF.